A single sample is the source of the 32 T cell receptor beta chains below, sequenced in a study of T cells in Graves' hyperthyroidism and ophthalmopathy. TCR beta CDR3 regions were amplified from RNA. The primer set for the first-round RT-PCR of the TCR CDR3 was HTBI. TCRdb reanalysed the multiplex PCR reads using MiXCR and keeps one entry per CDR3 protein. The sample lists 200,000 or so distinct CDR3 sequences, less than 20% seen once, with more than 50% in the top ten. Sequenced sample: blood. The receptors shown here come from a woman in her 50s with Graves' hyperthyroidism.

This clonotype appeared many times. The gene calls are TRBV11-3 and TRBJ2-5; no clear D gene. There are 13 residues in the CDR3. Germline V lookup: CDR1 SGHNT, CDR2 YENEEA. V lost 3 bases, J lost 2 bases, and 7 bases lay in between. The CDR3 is CASSFLEQETQYF. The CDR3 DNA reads TGTGCCAGCAGCTTCCTGGAGCAAGAGACCCAGTACTTC.

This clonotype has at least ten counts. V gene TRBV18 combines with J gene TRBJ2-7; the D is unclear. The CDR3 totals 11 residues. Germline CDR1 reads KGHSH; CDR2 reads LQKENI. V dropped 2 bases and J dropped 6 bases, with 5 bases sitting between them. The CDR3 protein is CASSPDGEQYF. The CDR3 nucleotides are TGTGCCAGCTCACCAGACGGCGAGCAGTACTTC. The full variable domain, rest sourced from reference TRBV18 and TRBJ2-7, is NAGVMQNPRHLVRRRGQEARLRCSPMKGHSHVYWYRQLPEEGLKFMVYLQKENIIDESGMPKERFSAEFPKEGPSILRIQQVVRGDSAAYFCASSPDGEQYFGPGTRLTVT.

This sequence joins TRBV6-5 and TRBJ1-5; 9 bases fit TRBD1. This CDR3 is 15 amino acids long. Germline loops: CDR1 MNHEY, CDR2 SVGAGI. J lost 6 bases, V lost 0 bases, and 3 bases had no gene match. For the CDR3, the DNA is TGTGCCAGCAGTTACTCGGACAGGGGATTTCAGCCCCAGCATTTT. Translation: CASSYSDRGFQPQHF.

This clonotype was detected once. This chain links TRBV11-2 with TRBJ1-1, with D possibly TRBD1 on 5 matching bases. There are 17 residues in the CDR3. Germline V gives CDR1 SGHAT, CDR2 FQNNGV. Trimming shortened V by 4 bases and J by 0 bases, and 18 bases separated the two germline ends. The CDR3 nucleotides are TGTGCCAGCAGCTCCAGTGGGGGGGGGAGGATGAACACTGAAGCTTTCTTT. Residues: CASSSSGGGRMNTEAFF.

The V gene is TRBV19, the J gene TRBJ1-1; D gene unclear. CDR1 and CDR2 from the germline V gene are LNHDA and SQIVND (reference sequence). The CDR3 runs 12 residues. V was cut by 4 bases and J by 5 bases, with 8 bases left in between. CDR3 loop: CASSRGRTEAFF. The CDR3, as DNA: TGTGCCAGTAGTAGGGGTCGGACTGAAGCTTTCTTT.

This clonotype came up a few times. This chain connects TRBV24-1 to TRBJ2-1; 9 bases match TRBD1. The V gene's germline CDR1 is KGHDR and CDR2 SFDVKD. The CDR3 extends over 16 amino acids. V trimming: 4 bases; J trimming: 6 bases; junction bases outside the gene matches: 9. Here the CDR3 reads CATSDTGTGSVNEQFF. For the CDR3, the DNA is TGTGCCACCAGTGACACCGGGACAGGGTCCGTCAATGAGCAGTTCTTC.

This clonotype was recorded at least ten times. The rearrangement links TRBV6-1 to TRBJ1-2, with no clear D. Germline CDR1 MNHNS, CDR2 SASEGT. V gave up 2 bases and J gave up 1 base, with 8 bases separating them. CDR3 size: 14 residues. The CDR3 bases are TGTGCCAGCAGTGAAAGTCTGCTTAACTATGGCTACACCTTC. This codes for CASSESLLNYGYTF.

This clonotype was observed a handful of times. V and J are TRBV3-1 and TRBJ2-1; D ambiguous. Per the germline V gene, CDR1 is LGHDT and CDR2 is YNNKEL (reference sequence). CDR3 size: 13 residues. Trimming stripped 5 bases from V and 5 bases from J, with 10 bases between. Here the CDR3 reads CASSSWLNNEQFF. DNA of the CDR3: TGTGCCAGCAGCTCGTGGCTAAACAATGAGCAGTTCTTC.

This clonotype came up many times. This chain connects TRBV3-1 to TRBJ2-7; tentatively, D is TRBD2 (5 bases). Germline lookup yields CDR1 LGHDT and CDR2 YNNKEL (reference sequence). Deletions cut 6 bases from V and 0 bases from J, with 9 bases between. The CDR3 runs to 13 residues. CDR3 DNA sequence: TGTGCCAGCAGGACTACTAGCTCCTACGAGCAGTACTTC. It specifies CASRTTSSYEQYF.

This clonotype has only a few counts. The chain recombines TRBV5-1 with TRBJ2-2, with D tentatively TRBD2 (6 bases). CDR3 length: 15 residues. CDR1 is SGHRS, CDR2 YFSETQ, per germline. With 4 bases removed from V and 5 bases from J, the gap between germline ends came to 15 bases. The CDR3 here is CASSGEAGYTGELFF. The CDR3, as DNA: TGCGCCAGCAGCGGGGAAGCGGGTTATACCGGGGAGCTGTTTTTT.

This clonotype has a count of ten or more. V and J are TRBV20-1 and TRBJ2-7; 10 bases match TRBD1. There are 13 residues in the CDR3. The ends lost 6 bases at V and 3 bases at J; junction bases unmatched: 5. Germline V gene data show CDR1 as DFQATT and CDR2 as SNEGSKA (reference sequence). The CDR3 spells CSASGTGVYEQYF. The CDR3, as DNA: TGCAGTGCGTCTGGGACAGGGGTCTACGAGCAGTACTTC.

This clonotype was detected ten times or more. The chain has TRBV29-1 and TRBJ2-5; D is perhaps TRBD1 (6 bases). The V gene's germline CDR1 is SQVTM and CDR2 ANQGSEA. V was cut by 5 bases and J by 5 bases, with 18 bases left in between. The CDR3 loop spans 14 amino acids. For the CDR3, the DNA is TGCAGCGTTTCCCCCCTTGGGGGCTTGGAGACCCAGTACTTC. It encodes CSVSPLGGLETQYF.

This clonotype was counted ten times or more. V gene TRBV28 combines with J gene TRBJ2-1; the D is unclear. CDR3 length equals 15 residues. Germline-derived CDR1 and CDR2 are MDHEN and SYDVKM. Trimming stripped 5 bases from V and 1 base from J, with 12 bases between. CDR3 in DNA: TGTGCCAGCAGTCCGTGGATAGTATCCTACAATGAGCAGTTCTTC. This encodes CASSPWIVSYNEQFF.

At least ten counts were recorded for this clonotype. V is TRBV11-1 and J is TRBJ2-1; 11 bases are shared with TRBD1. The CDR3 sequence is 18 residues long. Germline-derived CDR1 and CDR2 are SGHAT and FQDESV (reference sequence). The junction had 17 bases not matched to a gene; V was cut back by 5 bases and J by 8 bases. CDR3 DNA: TGTGCCAGCAGCCCTACCGGACAGGGGGCTCTTTTTTTCTATGAGCAGTTCTTC. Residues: CASSPTGQGALFFYEQFF.

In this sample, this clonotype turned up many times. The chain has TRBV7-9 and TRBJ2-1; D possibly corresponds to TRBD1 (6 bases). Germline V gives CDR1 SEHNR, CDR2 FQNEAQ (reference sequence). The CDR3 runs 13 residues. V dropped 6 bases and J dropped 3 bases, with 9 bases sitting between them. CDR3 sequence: CASRDSLYNEQFF. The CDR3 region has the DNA TGTGCCAGCAGGGACAGTCTCTACAATGAGCAGTTCTTC.

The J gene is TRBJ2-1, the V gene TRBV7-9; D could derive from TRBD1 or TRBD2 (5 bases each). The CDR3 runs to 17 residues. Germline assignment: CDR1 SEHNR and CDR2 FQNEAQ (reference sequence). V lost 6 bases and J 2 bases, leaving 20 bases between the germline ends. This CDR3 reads CASRLLGTTVAYNEQFF. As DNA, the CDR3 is TGTGCCAGCAGGTTACTTGGGACGACAGTAGCCTACAATGAGCAGTTCTTC. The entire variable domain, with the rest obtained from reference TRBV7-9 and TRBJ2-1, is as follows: DTGVSQNPRHKITKRGQNVTFRCDPISEHNRLYWYRQTLGQGPEFLTYFQNEAQLEKSRLLSDRFSAERPKGSFSTLEIQRTEQGDSAMYLCASRLLGTTVAYNEQFFGPGTRLTVL.

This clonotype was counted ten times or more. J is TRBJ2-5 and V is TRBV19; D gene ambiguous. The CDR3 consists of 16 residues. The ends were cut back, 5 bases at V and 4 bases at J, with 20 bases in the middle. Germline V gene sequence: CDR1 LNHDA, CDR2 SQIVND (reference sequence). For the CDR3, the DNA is TGTGCCAGTAGTCCTCGGACCAGAGCCTTAGGAGAGACCCAGTACTTC. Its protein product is CASSPRTRALGETQYF.

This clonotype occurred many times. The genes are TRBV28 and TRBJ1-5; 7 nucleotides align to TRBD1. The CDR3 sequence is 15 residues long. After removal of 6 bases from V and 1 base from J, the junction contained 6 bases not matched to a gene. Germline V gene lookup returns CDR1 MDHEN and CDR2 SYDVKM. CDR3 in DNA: TGTGCCAGCAGCTCGGGACAGACCAGCAATCAGCCCCAGCATTTT. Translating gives CASSSGQTSNQPQHF. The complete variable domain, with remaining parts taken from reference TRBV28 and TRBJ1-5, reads DVKVTQSSRYLVKRTGEKVFLECVQDMDHENMFWYRQDPGLGLRLIYFSYDVKMKEKGDIPEGYSVSREKKERFSLILESASTNQTSMYLCASSSGQTSNQPQHFGDGTRLSIL.

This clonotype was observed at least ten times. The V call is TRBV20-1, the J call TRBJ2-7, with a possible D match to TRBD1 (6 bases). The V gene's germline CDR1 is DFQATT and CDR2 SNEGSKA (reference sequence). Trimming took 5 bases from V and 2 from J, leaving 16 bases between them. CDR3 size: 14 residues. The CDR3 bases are TGCAGTGCTCAAATCCAGGGGTTACCCTACGAGCAGTACTTC. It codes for CSAQIQGLPYEQYF.

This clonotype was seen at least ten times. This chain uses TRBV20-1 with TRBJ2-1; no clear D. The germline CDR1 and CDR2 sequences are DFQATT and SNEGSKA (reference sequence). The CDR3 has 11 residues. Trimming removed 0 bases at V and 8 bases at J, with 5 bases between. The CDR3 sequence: CSARDRYEQFF. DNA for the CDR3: TGCAGTGCTAGAGATAGGTATGAGCAGTTCTTC.

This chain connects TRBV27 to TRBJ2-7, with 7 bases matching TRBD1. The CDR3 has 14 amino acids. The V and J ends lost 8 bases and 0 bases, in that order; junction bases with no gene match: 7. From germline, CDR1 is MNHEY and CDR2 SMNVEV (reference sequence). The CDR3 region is CASGAGTASYEQYF. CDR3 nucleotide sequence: TGTGCCAGCGGAGCTGGGACAGCCTCCTACGAGCAGTACTTC.

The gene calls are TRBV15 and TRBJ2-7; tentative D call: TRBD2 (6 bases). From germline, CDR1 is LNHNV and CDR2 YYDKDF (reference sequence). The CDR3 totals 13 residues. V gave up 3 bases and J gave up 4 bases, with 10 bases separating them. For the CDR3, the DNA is TGTGCCACCAGCAGGGGGACTTGGTACGAGCAGTACTTC. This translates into CATSRGTWYEQYF.

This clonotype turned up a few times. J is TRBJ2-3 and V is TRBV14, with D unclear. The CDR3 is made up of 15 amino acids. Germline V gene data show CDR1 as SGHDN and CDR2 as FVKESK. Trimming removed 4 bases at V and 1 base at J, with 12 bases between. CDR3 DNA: TGTGCCAGCAGCCCTACCTTGGTTCGCACAGATACGCAGTATTTT. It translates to CASSPTLVRTDTQYF.

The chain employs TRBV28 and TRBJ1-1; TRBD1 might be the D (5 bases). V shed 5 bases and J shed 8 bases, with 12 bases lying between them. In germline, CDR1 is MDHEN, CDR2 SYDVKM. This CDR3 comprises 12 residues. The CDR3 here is CASSPAWTEAFF. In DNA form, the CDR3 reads TGTGCCAGCAGTCCGGCCTGGACAGAAGCTTTCTTT.

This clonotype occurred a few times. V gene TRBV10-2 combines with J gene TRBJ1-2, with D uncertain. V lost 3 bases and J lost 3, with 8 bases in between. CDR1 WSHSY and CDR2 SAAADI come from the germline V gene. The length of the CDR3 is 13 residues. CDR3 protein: CASSEGRYYGYTF. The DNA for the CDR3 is TGCGCCAGCAGTGAAGGACGGTACTATGGCTACACCTTC.

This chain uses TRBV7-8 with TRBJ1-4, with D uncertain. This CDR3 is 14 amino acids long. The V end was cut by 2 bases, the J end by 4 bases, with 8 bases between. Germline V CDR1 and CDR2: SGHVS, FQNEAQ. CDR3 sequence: CASSLSPINEKLFF. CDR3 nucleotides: TGTGCCAGCAGCTTAAGCCCGATTAATGAAAAACTGTTTTTT. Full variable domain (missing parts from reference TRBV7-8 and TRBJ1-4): GAGVSQSPRYKVAKRGQDVALRCDPISGHVSLFWYQQALGQGPEFLTYFQNEAQLDKSGLPSDRFFAERPEGSVSTLKIQRTQQEDSAVYLCASSLSPINEKLFFGSGTQLSVL.

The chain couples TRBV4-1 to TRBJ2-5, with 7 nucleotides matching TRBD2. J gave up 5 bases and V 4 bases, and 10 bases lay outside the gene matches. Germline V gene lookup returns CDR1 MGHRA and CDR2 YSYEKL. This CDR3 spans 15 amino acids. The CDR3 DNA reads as TGCGCCAGCAGCCGGGGGGAGGGAGACGGCGAGACCCAGTACTTC. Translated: CASSRGEGDGETQYF.

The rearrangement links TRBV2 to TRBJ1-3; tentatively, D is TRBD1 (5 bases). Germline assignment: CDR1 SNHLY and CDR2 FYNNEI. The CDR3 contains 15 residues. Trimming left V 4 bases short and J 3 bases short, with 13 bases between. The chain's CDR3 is CASSARARVGNTIYF. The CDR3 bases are TGTGCCAGCAGTGCTAGGGCCAGGGTTGGAAACACCATATATTTT.

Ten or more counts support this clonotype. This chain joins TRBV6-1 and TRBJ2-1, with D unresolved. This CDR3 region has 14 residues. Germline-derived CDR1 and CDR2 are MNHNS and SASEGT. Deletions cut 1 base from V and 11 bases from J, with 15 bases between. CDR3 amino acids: CASSEEIGFTQQFF. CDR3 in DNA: TGTGCCAGCAGTGAAGAGATCGGGTTTACGCAGCAGTTCTTC.

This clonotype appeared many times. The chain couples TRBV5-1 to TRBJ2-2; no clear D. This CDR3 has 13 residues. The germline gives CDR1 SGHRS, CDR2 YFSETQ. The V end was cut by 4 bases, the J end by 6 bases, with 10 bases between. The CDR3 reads CASSPVVAGELFF. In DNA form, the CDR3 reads TGCGCCAGCAGCCCGGTCGTTGCCGGGGAGCTGTTTTTT. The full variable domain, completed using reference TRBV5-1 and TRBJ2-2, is KAGVTQTPRYLIKTRGQQVTLSCSPISGHRSVSWYQQTPGQGLQFLFEYFSETQRNKGNFPGRFSGRQFSNSRSEMNVSTLELGDSALYLCASSPVVAGELFFGEGSRLTVL.

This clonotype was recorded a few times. The CDR3, as DNA: TGTGCCAGTAGGAATAGCGGGAGCTCCTACGAGCAGTACTTC. This encodes CASRNSGSSYEQYF. The rearrangement links TRBV19 to TRBJ2-7, with 9 bases matching TRBD2. CDR3 length: 14 amino acids. The germline gives CDR1 LNHDA, CDR2 SQIVND (reference sequence). The ends lost 6 bases at V and 0 bases at J; junction bases unmatched: 3.

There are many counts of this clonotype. Written as DNA, the CDR3 is TGCAGTGCTAGAGATGAGCGGGATCAAGAGACCCAGTACTTC. This translates into CSARDERDQETQYF. The chain carries TRBV20-1 and TRBJ2-5; TRBD2 matches at 7 bases. CDR1 and CDR2 from the germline V gene are DFQATT and SNEGSKA (reference sequence). This CDR3 has 14 residues. Trimming took 0 bases from V and 2 from J; bases not matched to a gene: 3.